The subject of this entry is one T cell receptor beta chain. This record belongs to a study of cytomegalovirus exposure and HLA in healthy donors. Sequencing was performed with immunoSEQ multiplex PCR; in TCRdb, only in-frame clones are kept and a portion is missing. The sample carries some 140,000 clones, around 80% recorded once. This clonotype was obtained from a man aged 30 to 39 in good health and CMV-seropositive. Sequencing used PBMCs.

CDR3 region: CASSQEGLGGIYEQYF. The CDR3 nucleotides read TGCGCCAGCAGCCAAGAGGGTTTGGGGGGAATCTACGAGCAGTACTTC. The genes are TRBV4-1 and TRBJ2-7, with D tentatively TRBD2 (6 bases). V lost 0 bases and J 3 bases, leaving 15 bases between the germline ends. Germline V gene sequence: CDR1 MGHRA, CDR2 YSYEKL. CDR3 length: 16 amino acids.